Presented here are 28 T cell receptor beta chains from one specimen sequenced in a study of cytomegalovirus exposure and HLA in healthy donors (dated 2017 in TCRdb). Library preparation employed the immunoSEQ multiplex PCR assay. A mixture of 60 forward primers for TCR Vbeta segments and 13 reverse primers for TCR Jbeta segments was used in the multiplex PCR. Imported from immuneACCESS, the table was reduced by TCRdb to in-frame sequences with V and J called. These copies leave out some clones; in studies compared against another copy, an unresolved V gene accounts for under half, and the cause of the remainder is not known. The sample table lists 150,000 to 200,000 clones, 80% to 90% of them with a count of one. The ten largest make up about 2.1% of the sample. Material for sequencing was PBMCs. The receptors here all came from a woman aged 18-29 years in good health and CMV-seronegative.

The chain links TRBV5-4 to TRBJ2-7, with 7 positions matching TRBD2. Germline lookup yields CDR1 SGHNT and CDR2 YYREEE (reference sequence). The CDR3 runs to 11 residues. Trimming took 3 bases from V and 7 from J; bases not matched to a gene: 1. The DNA for the CDR3 is TGTGCCAGCAGCTCAGCGGGAGAGCAGTACTTC. This translates into CASSSAGEQYF.

This clone is a singleton in its sample. This sequence joins TRBV19 and TRBJ1-1; D call uncertain. V lost 3 bases, J lost 5 bases, and 10 bases lay in between. This CDR3 is built from 13 residues. Germline V gene lookup returns CDR1 LNHDA and CDR2 SQIVND (reference sequence). The CDR3 spells CASSMYTGTEAFF. CDR3 sequence (DNA): TGTGCCAGTAGTATGTACACGGGGACTGAAGCTTTCTTT.

This clone was found a few times. The J gene is TRBJ1-1, the V gene TRBV30, with D uncertain. The CDR3 sequence is 12 residues long. V lost 7 bases to trimming and J lost 2 bases, with 11 bases between them. Per the germline V gene, CDR1 is GTSNPN and CDR2 is SVGIG (reference sequence). The CDR3 coding sequence is TGTGCCTTCAGGAGGGAAAACACTGAAGCTTTCTTT. This encodes CAFRRENTEAFF. The full variable domain, its missing parts supplied by reference TRBV30 and TRBJ1-1, is SQTIHQWPATLVQPVGSPLSLECTVEGTSNPNLYWYRQAAGRGLQLLFYSVGIGQISSEVPQNLSASRPQDRQFILSSKKLLLSDSGFYLCAFRRENTEAFFGQGTRLTVV.

This chain joins TRBV10-2 and TRBJ2-1, with 13 bases aligning to TRBD2. The germline gives CDR1 WSHSY, CDR2 SAAADI. The CDR3 is 16 amino acids. After removal of 9 bases from V and 1 base from J, the junction contained 6 bases not matched to a gene. CDR3 DNA: TGCGCCAGTGGGACTAGCGGGATTTATTCCTACAATGAGCAGTTCTTC. It yields the protein CASGTSGIYSYNEQFF.

This chain links TRBV7-9 with TRBJ1-1; D is perhaps TRBD1 (5 bases). This CDR3 is 14 amino acids long. V shed 5 bases and J shed 3 bases, with 13 bases lying between them. Germline CDR1 and CDR2: SEHNR and FQNEAQ (reference sequence). CDR3 nucleotides: TGTGCCAGCAGCCAAGGGGTCGAGGACACTGAAGCTTTCTTT. Residues: CASSQGVEDTEAFF.

The chain carries TRBV15 and TRBJ2-1; 7 bases match TRBD2. The CDR3 has 14 amino acids. The V and J ends lost 2 bases and 7 bases, in that order; junction bases with no gene match: 5. Germline CDR1 and CDR2: LNHNV and YYDKDF (reference sequence). The chain's CDR3 is CATSRTGGWNEQFF. DNA of the CDR3: TGTGCCACCAGCAGAACGGGGGGTTGGAATGAGCAGTTCTTC.

This clone was counted once. The chain joins TRBV19 to TRBJ2-2; 11 bases map to TRBD1. The CDR3 extends over 15 amino acids. Per the germline V gene, CDR1 is LNHDA and CDR2 is SQIVND (reference sequence). J gave up 4 bases and V 6 bases, and 4 bases lay outside the gene matches. The DNA of the CDR3 is TGTGCCAGTAGCCCGGGGACAGGGGGCACCGGGGAGCTGTTTTTT. The encoded protein is CASSPGTGGTGELFF.

V and J are TRBV7-8 and TRBJ1-2, with D uncertain. CDR1 is SGHVS, CDR2 FQNEAQ, per germline. The V end was cut by 1 base, the J end by 0 bases, with 9 bases between. CDR3 length: 15 amino acids. The CDR3 sequence is CASSLDHTTNYGYTF. The CDR3 nucleotides are TGTGCCAGCAGCTTAGACCACACCACTAACTATGGCTACACCTTC.

The rearrangement uses TRBV11-2 and TRBJ1-1; no definite D call. The CDR3 runs 13 residues. The V end lost 8 bases, the J end lost 7 bases, and 17 bases lay between the germline ends. From germline, CDR1 is SGHAT and CDR2 FQNNGV. In nucleotides, the CDR3 is TGTGCCAGCGGCCATCTGCTCCGGGGTGAAGCTTTCTTT. Protein: CASGHLLRGEAFF.

This chain links TRBV7-8 with TRBJ1-3; D perhaps matches TRBD1 (5 bases). V was clipped by 0 bases and J by 0 bases, with 12 bases between them. This CDR3 has 17 residues. CDR1 is SGHVS and CDR2 is FQNEAQ in the germline V gene. This CDR3 is CASSLASRGSSGNTIYF. The CDR3 DNA reads TGTGCCAGCAGCTTAGCGTCTCGGGGGAGCTCTGGAAACACCATATATTTT.

The chain is built from TRBV6-6 and TRBJ1-5; 7 positions match TRBD1. Germline loops: CDR1 MNHNY, CDR2 SVGAGI (reference sequence). J was trimmed by 3 bases and V by 6 bases; bases with no gene match: 5. There are 14 residues in the CDR3. The CDR3 DNA is TGTGCCAGCAGAGGACAGGTAGTCAATCAGCCCCAGCATTTT. As protein: CASRGQVVNQPQHF.

The rearrangement links TRBV13 to TRBJ2-1; D perhaps matches TRBD2 (5 bases). This CDR3 region has 13 residues. Germline lookup yields CDR1 PRHDT and CDR2 FYEKMQ (reference sequence). Trimming left V 5 bases short and J 3 bases short, with 8 bases between. This chain's CDR3 is CASSADYYNEQFF. Here the CDR3 DNA reads TGTGCCAGCAGCGCCGACTACTACAATGAGCAGTTCTTC.

The chain joins TRBV6-1 to TRBJ1-2; 7 bases fit TRBD1. The CDR3 is made up of 13 amino acids. Looked up from germline, CDR1 is MNHNS and CDR2 is SASEGT. V lost 7 bases to trimming and J lost 8 bases; unmatched junction nucleotides: 10. CDR3: CASTTRQGRGYTF. The CDR3, as DNA: TGTGCCAGCACCACTAGACAGGGTCGGGGCTACACCTTC.

This sequence joins TRBV29-1 and TRBJ2-2, with D perhaps matching TRBD2 (5 bases). CDR1 and CDR2 from the germline V gene are SQVTM and ANQGSEA. The CDR3 has 16 amino acids. Deletions cut 7 bases from V and 1 base from J, with 19 bases between. In nucleotides, the CDR3 is TGCAGCGCCGGGGAGTTGCAGTGGGGGAACACCGGGGAGCTGTTTTTT. Protein sequence: CSAGELQWGNTGELFF.

This chain joins TRBV5-1 and TRBJ1-1; TRBD1 matches at 7 bases. CDR1 is SGHRS, CDR2 YFSETQ, per germline. V gave up 3 bases and J gave up 3 bases; unmatched junction bases: 2. The CDR3 is 13 residues long. For the CDR3, the DNA is TGCGCCAGCAGCTACGACAGGGACACTGAAGCTTTCTTT. Amino acid sequence: CASSYDRDTEAFF.

The V call is TRBV7-6, the J call TRBJ2-2; D perhaps matches TRBD1 (6 bases). The CDR3 runs 14 residues. The V gene lost 5 bases and the J gene lost 4 bases, with 11 bases spanning the gap. The germline gives CDR1 SGHVS, CDR2 FNYEAQ. CDR3 residues: CASSARTATGELFF. CDR3 in DNA: TGTGCCAGCAGCGCCCGGACAGCCACCGGGGAGCTGTTTTTT.

This clone was picked up one time. The rearrangement links TRBV27 to TRBJ2-2, with D possibly TRBD2 on 6 matching bases. The V and J ends lost 5 bases and 3 bases respectively, with 13 bases between them. This CDR3 has 15 residues. The germline V gene encodes CDR1 MNHEY and CDR2 SMNVEV (reference sequence). This CDR3 is CASSTSGLHTGELFF. CDR3 coding DNA: TGTGCCAGCAGTACCTCGGGACTTCACACCGGGGAGCTGTTTTTT.

A single count supports this clone. The rearrangement joins TRBV2 to TRBJ2-7; D ambiguous. The germline V gene encodes CDR1 SNHLY and CDR2 FYNNEI. The CDR3 loop spans 13 amino acids. Trimming cost V 6 bases and J 0 bases, with 9 bases left between them. CDR3 amino acids: CASRVLSSYEQYF. CDR3 nucleotides: TGTGCCAGCAGGGTATTGAGCTCCTACGAGCAGTACTTC. The full variable domain, with the rest looked up from reference TRBV2 and TRBJ2-7, is EPEVTQTPSHQVTQMGQEVILRCVPISNHLYFYWYRQILGQKVEFLVSFYNNEISEKSEIFDDQFSVERPDGSNFTLKIRSTKLEDSAMYFCASRVLSSYEQYFGPGTRLTVT.

Only a few counts were recorded for this clone. The chain uses TRBV7-9 and TRBJ2-3; perhaps TRBD1 as D (5 bases). There are 13 residues in the CDR3. Trimming removed 5 bases at V and 7 bases at J, with 13 bases between. In germline, CDR1 is SEHNR, CDR2 FQNEAQ (reference sequence). The CDR3, as DNA: TGTGCCAGCAGCCCGACAGTTCAACATACGCAGTATTTT. As protein: CASSPTVQHTQYF. The whole variable domain, remainder taken from reference TRBV7-9 and TRBJ2-3, is DTGVSQNPRHKITKRGQNVTFRCDPISEHNRLYWYRQTLGQGPEFLTYFQNEAQLEKSRLLSDRFSAERPKGSFSTLEIQRTEQGDSAMYLCASSPTVQHTQYFGPGTRLTVL.

The chain joins TRBV6-5 to TRBJ2-5; 7 nucleotides align to TRBD1. Per germline, CDR1 MNHEY and CDR2 SVGAGI. The CDR3 length is 16 residues. The V and J ends lost 2 bases and 2 bases, in that order; junction bases with no gene match: 8. CDR3 in amino acids: CASSYETGPAQETQYF. CDR3 coding DNA: TGTGCCAGCAGTTACGAGACAGGGCCGGCTCAAGAGACCCAGTACTTC.

The J gene is TRBJ2-6, the V gene TRBV5-1, with 9 bases lining up with TRBD1. V lost 1 base and J lost 3; bases outside the gene matches: 8. Germline CDR1 is SGHRS and CDR2 is YFSETQ. The length of the CDR3 is 18 residues. This CDR3 reads CASSLLGQGKFGANVLTF. The CDR3 DNA follows: TGCGCCAGCAGCTTGTTAGGACAGGGGAAATTTGGGGCCAACGTCCTGACTTTC.

This rearrangement joins TRBV7-9 to TRBJ1-1; TRBD1 aligns across 7 bases. V was clipped by 5 bases and J by 0 bases; unmatched bases: 6. CDR1 and CDR2 (germline): SEHNR, FQNEAQ (reference sequence). There are 15 residues in the CDR3. The CDR3 spells CASSADRHMNTEAFF. The CDR3 DNA reads TGTGCCAGCAGCGCGGACAGGCACATGAACACTGAAGCTTTCTTT.

The rearrangement uses TRBV20-1 and TRBJ1-1; D perhaps matches TRBD1 (6 bases). The germline CDR1 and CDR2 sequences are DFQATT and SNEGSKA (reference sequence). The germline V and J ends were trimmed by 5 bases and 10 bases, with 14 bases remaining between them. The CDR3 consists of 11 residues. CDR3 residues: CSASGGGAAFF. DNA of the CDR3: TGCAGTGCTTCGGGTGGGGGGGCAGCTTTCTTT.

The chain has TRBV30 and TRBJ2-1; 10 bases are a match to TRBD2. Germline CDR1 reads GTSNPN; CDR2 reads SVGIG (reference sequence). There are 15 residues in the CDR3. Losses at the gene ends were 3 bases for V and 0 bases for J; bases not matched to a gene: 2. This CDR3 is CAWSASGSSYNEQFF. The CDR3, as DNA: TGTGCCTGGAGCGCTAGCGGGAGCTCCTACAATGAGCAGTTCTTC.

This chain connects TRBV11-2 to TRBJ2-5; tentative D call: TRBD2 (5 bases). The CDR3 is made up of 16 amino acids. Germline CDR1 is SGHAT and CDR2 is FQNNGV. Trimming removed 1 base from V and 0 bases from J, with 12 bases in between. This CDR3 reads CASSLAEGWYQETQYF. CDR3 DNA sequence: TGTGCCAGCAGCTTAGCCGAGGGATGGTACCAAGAGACCCAGTACTTC.

Concerning this clone: Sequence at one end of the junction differs from germline and may be a read error. J is TRBJ1-4 and V is TRBV30, with 7 bases matching TRBD1. This CDR3 contains 11 residues. The germline gives CDR1 GTSNPN, CDR2 SVGIG (reference sequence). The CDR3 DNA follows: TGTGCCTGGAGTCGGGAGGGACAGCAAGGGTTT. This sequence encodes CAWSREGQQGF.

The rearrangement joins TRBV5-1 to TRBJ2-1, with 10 bases fitting TRBD1. The CDR3 totals 15 residues. CDR1 and CDR2 from the germline V gene are SGHRS and YFSETQ. V was pared by 2 bases and J by 6 bases, with 5 bases of the junction left unmatched. The CDR3 nucleotides are TGCGCCAGCAGCTTTGCCGGGACAGGGGTCAATGAGCAGTTCTTC. This sequence encodes CASSFAGTGVNEQFF.

V gene TRBV6-1 combines with J gene TRBJ1-1, with TRBD1 identical over 8 bases. This CDR3 has 14 residues. V shed 0 bases and J 8 bases; nucleotides not matched to a gene: 5. Per the germline V gene, CDR1 is MNHNS and CDR2 is SASEGT. CDR3 protein: CASSEAPGTGEAFF. The CDR3 coding sequence is TGTGCCAGCAGTGAAGCGCCGGGGACAGGCGAAGCTTTCTTT.